The 24 T cell receptor beta chains below come from one sample, sequenced in a study of cytomegalovirus exposure and HLA in healthy donors. Sequenced by immunoSEQ multiplex PCR; TCRdb stores in-frame clones only, minus some. Found here are roughly 98,000 clones, roughly nine tenths of them singletons; the top ten hold more than 3%. The sample consisted of PBMCs. The receptors were gathered from a woman in her 30s in good health and CMV-seronegative.

The V and J genes are TRBV10-1 and TRBJ1-5; TRBD1 matches 7 bases. CDR1 is WNHNN, CDR2 SYGVQD, per germline (reference sequence). Trimming cost V 6 bases and J 6 bases; bases outside gene matches: 5. The CDR3 is 13 residues long. The CDR3 DNA reads as TGCGCCAGCAGAGGGGACAGTCGTCAGCCCCAGCATTTT. Protein: CASRGDSRQPQHF.

J is TRBJ2-1 and V is TRBV9; TRBD1 agrees at 7 bases. This CDR3 has 15 residues. Per germline, CDR1 SGDLS and CDR2 YYNGEE. V shed 3 bases and J 1 base; nucleotides not matched to a gene: 4. Written as DNA, the CDR3 is TGTGCCAGCAGCGGCCGGGACAGATCCTACAATGAGCAGTTCTTC. Its protein is CASSGRDRSYNEQFF.

J is TRBJ2-2 and V is TRBV7-6; 7 bases map to TRBD1. Unmatched junction bases numbered 6, after V lost 5 bases and J lost 0 bases. Germline CDR1 and CDR2: SGHVS and FNYEAQ. CDR3 length: 16 amino acids. CDR3 in DNA: TGTGCCAGCAGCCTTGGAACAGGGGCGAACACCGGGGAGCTGTTTTTT. Translated: CASSLGTGANTGELFF.

J is TRBJ2-1 and V is TRBV5-1; a weak D match, TRBD1 (6 bases). Germline CDR1 reads SGHRS; CDR2 reads YFSETQ. The CDR3 covers 16 residues. Deletions cut 4 bases from V and 0 bases from J, with 14 bases between. The CDR3 DNA reads as TGCGCCAGCAGCGCAATTCAGGGGAACTCCTACAATGAGCAGTTCTTC. Encoded protein: CASSAIQGNSYNEQFF. Supplemented by reference TRBV5-1 and TRBJ2-1, the full variable domain reads KAGVTQTPRYLIKTRGQQVTLSCSPISGHRSVSWYQQTPGQGLQFLFEYFSETQRNKGNFPGRFSGRQFSNSRSEMNVSTLELGDSALYLCASSAIQGNSYNEQFFGPGTRLTVL.

This chain joins TRBV7-9 and TRBJ1-3; D is unclear. The CDR3 runs to 14 residues. V shed 1 base and J shed 3 bases, with 7 bases lying between them. CDR1 and CDR2 from the germline V gene are SEHNR and FQNEAQ (reference sequence). The CDR3 is CASSLGGFGNTIYF. CDR3 DNA sequence: TGTGCCAGCAGCTTAGGCGGGTTTGGAAACACCATATATTTT.

This clone was seen a single time. The genes are TRBV15 and TRBJ1-3; D is unclear. Germline loops: CDR1 LNHNV, CDR2 YYDKDF (reference sequence). V lost 3 bases and J 0 bases, leaving 15 bases between the germline ends. The length of the CDR3 is 17 residues. CDR3 nucleotide sequence: TGTGCCACCAGCAGCGGTTTGGTGAGGATCTCTGGAAACACCATATATTTT. Its translation: CATSSGLVRISGNTIYF.

The chain couples TRBV25-1 to TRBJ2-3; no firm D call. The CDR3 sequence is 13 residues long. Per the germline V gene, CDR1 is MGHDK and CDR2 is SYGVNS. The ends were cut back, 6 bases at V and 2 bases at J, with 9 bases in the middle. The CDR3 DNA is TGTGCCAGCAGGGCTTACATCACAGATACGCAGTATTTT. Translating it yields CASRAYITDTQYF. Full variable domain (rest looked up from reference TRBV25-1 and TRBJ2-3): EADIYQTPRYLVIGTGKKITLECSQTMGHDKMYWYQQDPGMELHLIHYSYGVNSTEKGDLSSESTVSRIRTEHFPLTLESARPSHTSQYLCASRAYITDTQYFGPGTRLTVL.

CDR3 DNA: TGTGCCAGCAGTTTTTGGACCGGGACACACAATGAAAAACTGTTTTTT. It yields the protein CASSFWTGTHNEKLFF. The V call is TRBV28, the J call TRBJ1-4, with a possible D match to TRBD1 (6 bases). CDR3 length: 16 residues. Germline V lookup: CDR1 MDHEN, CDR2 SYDVKM. V was cut by 3 bases and J by 5 bases, with 16 bases left in between.

The chain couples TRBV4-3 to TRBJ2-3; 11 bases are shared with TRBD2. The CDR3 consists of 18 residues. Losses at the gene ends were 0 bases for V and 4 bases for J; bases not matched to a gene: 9. Germline CDR1 and CDR2: LGHNA and YSLEER. The CDR3 bases are TGCGCCAGCAGCCAAGAGCTAGCGGGAGGCTACAGCCCAGATACGCAGTATTTT. This gives the protein CASSQELAGGYSPDTQYF.

The genes are TRBV27 and TRBJ2-5; 16 bases match TRBD2. This CDR3 contains 16 residues. Trimming at V came to 5 bases and at J to 6 bases, leaving 6 bases not matched to a gene. CDR1 is MNHEY, CDR2 SMNVEV, per germline (reference sequence). The chain's CDR3 is CASSIGTSGGVQTQYF. CDR3 DNA: TGTGCCAGCAGTATCGGGACTAGCGGGGGGGTGCAGACCCAGTACTTC.

This clone has only one observation. The rearrangement links TRBV5-1 to TRBJ2-1; D gene ambiguous. V gave up 4 bases and J gave up 9 bases, with 8 bases separating them. The germline CDR1 and CDR2 sequences are SGHRS and YFSETQ. This CDR3 contains 11 residues. The CDR3 nucleotides are TGCGCCAGCAGCGAGAACGGTGAGCAGTTCTTC. Protein product: CASSENGEQFF.

This clone has a single count. The chain couples TRBV27 to TRBJ2-1, with 10 bases identical to TRBD2. This CDR3 has 17 amino acids. The ends lost 7 bases at V and 4 bases at J; junction bases unmatched: 13. Germline V CDR1 and CDR2: MNHEY, SMNVEV (reference sequence). CDR3: CASTVSGRASGYNEQFF. The DNA of the CDR3 is TGTGCCAGCACAGTAAGCGGGAGGGCCAGCGGATACAATGAGCAGTTCTTC.

This clone was seen only a few times. This rearrangement joins TRBV18 to TRBJ1-1; D is perhaps TRBD1 (6 bases). CDR3 length: 16 residues. Per the germline V gene, CDR1 is KGHSH and CDR2 is LQKENI. V was cut by 3 bases and J by 0 bases, with 14 bases left in between. The CDR3 protein is CASSPSTGPLNTEAFF. The CDR3 coding sequence is TGTGCCAGCTCACCTTCGACAGGACCTTTGAACACTGAAGCTTTCTTT.

This rearrangement joins TRBV2 to TRBJ2-5, with D unresolved. CDR1 is SNHLY, CDR2 FYNNEI, per germline. V gave up 9 bases and J gave up 5 bases, with 7 bases separating them. The CDR3 consists of 10 residues. CDR3 in amino acids: CARRLETQYF. The CDR3 DNA sequence: TGTGCCAGGCGATTGGAGACCCAGTACTTC. The complete variable domain, with remaining parts taken from reference TRBV2 and TRBJ2-5, reads EPEVTQTPSHQVTQMGQEVILRCVPISNHLYFYWYRQILGQKVEFLVSFYNNEISEKSEIFDDQFSVERPDGSNFTLKIRSTKLEDSAMYFCARRLETQYFGPGTRLLVL.

The V call is TRBV5-1, the J call TRBJ2-1, with TRBD2 matching 11 bases. Unmatched junction bases numbered 4, after V lost 5 bases and J lost 6 bases. Germline-derived CDR1 and CDR2 are SGHRS and YFSETQ. The CDR3 has 14 amino acids. The CDR3 coding sequence is TGCGCCAGCAGGCCTCTAGCGGGAGGCAATGAGCAGTTCTTC. Residues: CASRPLAGGNEQFF.

The rearrangement uses TRBV28 and TRBJ1-3; D may be TRBD1 (6 bases). Trimming took 7 bases from V and 8 from J, leaving 18 bases between them. Germline lookup yields CDR1 MDHEN and CDR2 SYDVKM. The CDR3 contains 14 residues. The CDR3 nucleotides read TGTGCCAGCAATCGGGGGGCTGTACGAGACACCATATATTTT. It encodes CASNRGAVRDTIYF.

This chain connects TRBV9 to TRBJ2-1; 11 bases map to TRBD2. V shed 3 bases, J shed 0 bases, and the junction held 2 bases outside the gene matches. The V gene's germline CDR1 is SGDLS and CDR2 YYNGEE. The CDR3 contains 16 residues. The CDR3 DNA sequence: TGTGCCAGCAGCGGTACTAGCGGGGGCTCCTACAATGAGCAGTTCTTC. The encoded protein is CASSGTSGGSYNEQFF.

This rearrangement joins TRBV2 to TRBJ1-2; D not resolved. The CDR3 has 13 amino acids. The germline V gene has CDR1 SNHLY and CDR2 FYNNEI. Deletions cut 3 bases from V and 2 bases from J, with 7 bases between. CDR3 sequence reads: CASSDLANYGYTF. The CDR3 DNA reads as TGTGCCAGCAGTGATCTAGCAAACTATGGCTACACCTTC.

This clone was found once. The chain uses TRBV5-1 and TRBJ2-3; no clear D. V lost 2 bases to trimming and J lost 1 base, with 8 bases between them. The CDR3 runs 14 residues. Germline values: CDR1 SGHRS, CDR2 YFSETQ. CDR3 nucleotide sequence: TGCGCCAGCAGCTTTACATTGGGCACAGATACGCAGTATTTT. Protein: CASSFTLGTDTQYF.

CDR3 in amino acids: CASSPIKTGGQETQYF. CDR3 coding DNA: TGTGCCAGCTCACCGATAAAGACAGGGGGTCAAGAGACCCAGTACTTC. The V call is TRBV18, the J call TRBJ2-5; 9 bases map to TRBD1. Germline lookup yields CDR1 KGHSH and CDR2 LQKENI. The length of the CDR3 is 16 residues. V gave up 3 bases and J gave up 2 bases; unmatched junction bases: 7.

The V gene is TRBV5-1, the J gene TRBJ1-1; D not certain. Germline CDR1 SGHRS, CDR2 YFSETQ. The V end was cut by 0 bases, the J end by 14 bases, with 17 bases between. This CDR3 has 13 amino acids. CDR3 coding DNA: TGCGCCAGCAGCTTGGATGAGATCCAAAGCCCGTTCTTT. Its translation is CASSLDEIQSPFF.

Note on this clone: At one boundary the junction diverges from the germline segment, which might be a read error. The chain recombines TRBV4-1 with TRBJ1-4; maybe TRBD1 (5 bases). Germline assignment: CDR1 MGHRA and CDR2 YSYEKL. CDR3 length: 16 residues. CDR3 DNA: TGCGCCAGCAGCCTCACTCTTCCCGGGACTATTGAAAAACTGTTTTTT. Protein product: CASSLTLPGTIEKLFF.

This clone was seen a handful of times. A read error is likely, as this CDR3 ends without the conserved phenylalanine or tryptophan. Because the CDR3's place on the DNA is in doubt, the DNA is left out and the CDR3 is given as listed by TCRdb. The chain uses TRBV3-1 (or the pseudogene TRBV3-2) and TRBJ1-2; the table gives TRBD1 as D, unverified against the DNA. The CDR3 adds up to 8 amino acids, both ends counted. Germline V gives CDR1 LGHDT, CDR2 YNNKEL (reference sequence). The CDR3: CASSGDRA.

The J gene is TRBJ1-2, the V gene TRBV5-1; 8 bases map to TRBD1. V gave up 0 bases and J gave up 8 bases; unmatched junction bases: 6. The CDR3 runs 14 residues. Germline CDR1 SGHRS, CDR2 YFSETQ. CDR3 loop: CASSLDQDRVGYTF. CDR3 bases: TGCGCCAGCAGCTTGGATCAGGACAGGGTCGGCTACACCTTC. The full variable domain, its missing parts supplied by reference TRBV5-1 and TRBJ1-2, is KAGVTQTPRYLIKTRGQQVTLSCSPISGHRSVSWYQQTPGQGLQFLFEYFSETQRNKGNFPGRFSGRQFSNSRSEMNVSTLELGDSALYLCASSLDQDRVGYTFGSGTRLTVV.